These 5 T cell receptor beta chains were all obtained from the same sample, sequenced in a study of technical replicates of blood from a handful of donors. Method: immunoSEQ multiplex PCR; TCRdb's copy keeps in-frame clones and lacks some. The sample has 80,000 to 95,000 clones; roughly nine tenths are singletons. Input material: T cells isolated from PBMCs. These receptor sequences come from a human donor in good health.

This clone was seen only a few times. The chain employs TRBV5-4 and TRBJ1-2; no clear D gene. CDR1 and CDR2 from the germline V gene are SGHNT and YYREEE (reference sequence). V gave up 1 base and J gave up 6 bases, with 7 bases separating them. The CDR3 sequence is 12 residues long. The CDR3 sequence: CASSLTDDGYTF. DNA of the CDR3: TGTGCCAGCAGCTTGACAGACGATGGCTACACCTTC.

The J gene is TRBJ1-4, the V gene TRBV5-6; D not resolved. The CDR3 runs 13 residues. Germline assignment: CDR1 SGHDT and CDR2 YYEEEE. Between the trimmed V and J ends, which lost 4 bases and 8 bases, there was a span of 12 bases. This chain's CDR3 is CASSSLTPEKLFF. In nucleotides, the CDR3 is TGTGCCAGCAGCAGCTTGACACCGGAAAAACTGTTTTTT.

The CDR3 coding sequence is TGTGCCAGCGGGAGGGGGGATTCACCCCTCCACTTT. Translated, it gives CASGRGDSPLHF. V and J are TRBV6-1 and TRBJ1-6; TRBD1 is a possible D gene (6 bases). Trimming shortened V by 8 bases and J by 8 bases, and 10 bases separated the two germline ends. This CDR3 is built from 12 residues. Germline V gene data show CDR1 as MNHNS and CDR2 as SASEGT.

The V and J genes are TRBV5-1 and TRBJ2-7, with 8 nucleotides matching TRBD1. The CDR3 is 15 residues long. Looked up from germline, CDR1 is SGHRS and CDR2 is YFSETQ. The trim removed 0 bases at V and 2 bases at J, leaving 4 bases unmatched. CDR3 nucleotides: TGCGCCAGCAGCTTGGTGGCACAGGGGGCCTACGAGCAGTACTTC. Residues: CASSLVAQGAYEQYF.

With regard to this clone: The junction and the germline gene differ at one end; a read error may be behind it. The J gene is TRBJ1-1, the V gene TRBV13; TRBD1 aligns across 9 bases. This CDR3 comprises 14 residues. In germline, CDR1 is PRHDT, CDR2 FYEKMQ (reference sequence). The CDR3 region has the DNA TGTGCCAGCAGCCTAGGACAGGGGTCAACTGAAGCTTTCTTT. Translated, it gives CASSLGQGSTEAFF. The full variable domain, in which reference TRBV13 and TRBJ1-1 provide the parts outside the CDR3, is AAGVIQSPRHLIKEKRETATLKCYPIPRHDTVYWYQQGPGQDPQFLISFYEKMQSDKGSIPDRFSAQQFSDYHSELNMSSLELGDSALYFCASSLGQGSTEAFFGQGTRLTVV.